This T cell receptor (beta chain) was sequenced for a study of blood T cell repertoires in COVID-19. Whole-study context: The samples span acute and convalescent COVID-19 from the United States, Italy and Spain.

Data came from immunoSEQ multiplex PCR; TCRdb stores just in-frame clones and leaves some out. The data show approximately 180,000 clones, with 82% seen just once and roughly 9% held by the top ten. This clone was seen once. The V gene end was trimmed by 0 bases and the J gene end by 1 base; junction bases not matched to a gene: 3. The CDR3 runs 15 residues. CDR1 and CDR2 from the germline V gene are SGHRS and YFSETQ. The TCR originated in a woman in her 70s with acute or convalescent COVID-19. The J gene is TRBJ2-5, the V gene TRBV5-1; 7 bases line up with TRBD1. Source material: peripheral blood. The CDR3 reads CASSLVGQVQETQYF. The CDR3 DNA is TGCGCCAGCAGCTTGGTCGGACAGGTCCAAGAGACCCAGTACTTC.